The next 23 T cell receptor beta chains were all read from a single sample in a study of Ad26.COV2.S vaccination and SARS-CoV-2 variants. Profiled with immunoSEQ multiplex PCR; TCRdb holds only in-frame clones, not every one. In the table there are 410,000 or so clones, 80% to 95% of which are singletons. Indicated treatment: about 20 received Ad26.COV2.S at low or high dose, single or two shots; five or six received placebo; per-sample allocation not given. At day 63 after the first vaccine or placebo injection, samples were drawn. The starting material was peripheral blood, obtained in a trial of Ad26.COV2.S vaccine versus placebo. These receptors were obtained from a person between 18 and 65 years old who received the Ad26.COV2.S COVID-19 vaccine or a placebo.

The gene calls are TRBV6-1 and TRBJ2-1; D may be TRBD1 or TRBD2 (6 bases each). V shed 0 bases and J shed 7 bases, with 28 bases lying between them. CDR1 and CDR2 (germline): MNHNS, SASEGT. CDR3 length: 20 residues. This CDR3 reads CASSEAPGGLSRSQGNEQFF. The CDR3 DNA reads as TGTGCCAGCAGTGAAGCGCCTGGGGGGCTCAGTAGATCTCAGGGTAATGAGCAGTTCTTC.

The gene calls are TRBV18 and TRBJ2-5; 8 bases are shared with TRBD1. V dropped 3 bases and J dropped 5; count of bases not matched to a gene: 5. CDR1 is KGHSH and CDR2 is LQKENI in the germline V gene. CDR3 size: 14 residues. CDR3 in amino acids: CASSPSGQGETQYF. CDR3 DNA sequence: TGTGCCAGCTCACCGTCAGGACAGGGTGAGACCCAGTACTTC.

The CDR3 sequence is CASSLRTSGGHGYQETQYF. The CDR3 DNA reads TGCGCCAGCAGCCTCCGGACTAGCGGGGGGCACGGGTACCAAGAGACCCAGTACTTC. The J gene is TRBJ2-5, the V gene TRBV4-3; TRBD2 matches 14 bases. The germline CDR1 and CDR2 sequences are LGHNA and YSLEER. V lost 4 bases, J lost 0 bases, and 10 bases stayed unmatched. The CDR3 runs 19 residues.

V gene TRBV14 combines with J gene TRBJ2-2; TRBD2 matches 12 bases. CDR1 and CDR2 from the germline V gene are SGHDN and FVKESK. The CDR3 contains 18 residues. Germline trimming cut 1 base from V and 4 bases from J; bases unmatched to any gene: 7. This CDR3 reads CASSQGPLAGGPTGELFF. The CDR3 DNA is TGTGCCAGCAGCCAAGGACCCCTAGCGGGGGGGCCCACCGGGGAGCTGTTTTTT.

V gene TRBV29-1 combines with J gene TRBJ2-7; TRBD1 is a possible D gene (6 bases). The germline V gene has CDR1 SQVTM and CDR2 ANQGSEA. V was shortened by 4 bases and J by 4 bases, with 11 bases between the two germline ends. The CDR3 loop spans 12 amino acids. The CDR3 coding sequence is TGCAGCGTTGGGAACAGGGTTTACGAGCAGTACTTC. Translating it yields CSVGNRVYEQYF.

Worth noting for this clone: The sample contains more than one DNA sequence encoding this CDR3. The chain recombines TRBV24-1 with TRBJ2-7, with 8 bases fitting TRBD1. Trimming took 3 bases from V and 0 from J; bases not matched to a gene: 3. This CDR3 region has 15 residues. CDR1 is KGHDR and CDR2 is SFDVKD in the germline V gene. Written as DNA, the CDR3 is TGTGCCACCAGTGATCCCGGGACAGGCTCCTACGAGCAGTACTTC. Translating it yields CATSDPGTGSYEQYF.

This chain connects TRBV18 to TRBJ2-7, with D possibly TRBD2 on 7 matching bases. The V gene lost 2 bases and the J gene lost 6 bases, with 17 bases spanning the gap. CDR3 length: 15 residues. Germline CDR1 reads KGHSH; CDR2 reads LQKENI. CDR3 residues: CASSPSGGGLSEQYF. The CDR3 region has the DNA TGTGCCAGCTCACCATCGGGGGGCGGTCTGTCCGAGCAGTACTTC.

This chain connects TRBV4-3 to TRBJ2-7; D not resolved. V lost 0 bases and J lost 8, with 23 bases in between. Germline loops: CDR1 LGHNA, CDR2 YSLEER. This CDR3 is 17 amino acids long. The chain's CDR3 is CASSQDRPGSPPMQQYF. CDR3 bases: TGCGCCAGCAGCCAAGATAGACCCGGATCCCCTCCTATGCAGCAGTACTTC.

The rearrangement uses TRBV15 and TRBJ1-3; D call uncertain. The CDR3 loop spans 13 amino acids. Germline V lookup: CDR1 LNHNV, CDR2 YYDKDF (reference sequence). Trimming cost V 6 bases and J 3 bases, with 9 bases left between them. The CDR3 loop is CATRTLSGNTIYF. In DNA form, the CDR3 reads TGTGCCACCAGAACTCTCAGTGGAAACACCATATATTTT.

This chain joins TRBV30 and TRBJ1-6; TRBD1 is a possible D gene (6 bases). V lost 3 bases and J lost 0, with 12 bases in between. This CDR3 spans 16 amino acids. The germline gives CDR1 GTSNPN, CDR2 SVGIG (reference sequence). For the CDR3, the DNA is TGTGCCTGGAGGCGGGGGGCGAGCTCCTATAATTCACCCCTCCACTTT. Protein product: CAWRRGASSYNSPLHF.

This chain links TRBV12-3 or TRBV12-4 with TRBJ1-5; no reliable D call. The CDR3 covers 13 residues. Trimming took 8 bases from V and 2 from J, leaving 10 bases between them. Written as DNA, the CDR3 is TGTGCCAGCTCTTGGGAGGGCAATCAGCCCCAGCATTTT. This encodes CASSWEGNQPQHF.

This chain connects TRBV11-2 to TRBJ1-6, with 10 bases lining up with TRBD1. V dropped 3 bases and J dropped 0; count of bases not matched to a gene: 5. CDR3 length: 18 residues. Germline V lookup: CDR1 SGHAT, CDR2 FQNNGV. The CDR3 coding sequence is TGTGCCAGCAGCTTGCCGGGGACAGGGGTCTCCTATAATTCACCCCTCCACTTT. This translates into CASSLPGTGVSYNSPLHF.

The chain employs TRBV5-5 and TRBJ2-2; D is perhaps TRBD1 (6 bases). The germline V and J ends were trimmed by 1 base and 4 bases, with 11 bases remaining between them. Per the germline V gene, CDR1 is SGHKS and CDR2 is YYEKEE (reference sequence). The CDR3 covers 15 residues. The CDR3 sequence is CASSLNGQTTGELFF. CDR3 nucleotide sequence: TGTGCCAGCAGCTTGAATGGACAGACCACCGGGGAGCTGTTTTTT.

V and J are TRBV28 and TRBJ2-7; 10 bases are shared with TRBD2. The CDR3 contains 18 residues. Germline CDR1 reads MDHEN; CDR2 reads SYDVKM. The V and J ends lost 3 bases and 3 bases, in that order; junction bases with no gene match: 14. CDR3 sequence (DNA): TGTGCCAGCAGTTTTGATGGAGGGGCGCTAGCGGGGGTCTACGAGCAGTACTTC. This translates into CASSFDGGALAGVYEQYF.

The chain carries TRBV5-6 and TRBJ2-2; D unclear. Per germline, CDR1 SGHDT and CDR2 YYEEEE. There are 14 residues in the CDR3. The ends were cut back, 4 bases at V and 4 bases at J, with 11 bases in the middle. The CDR3 DNA follows: TGTGCCAGCAGCCCTACGGCCATCACCGGGGAGCTGTTTTTT. Protein product: CASSPTAITGELFF.

The chain joins TRBV19 to TRBJ2-2; a possible D gene is TRBD1 (6 bases). Trimming shortened V by 4 bases and J by 6 bases, and 12 bases separated the two germline ends. Germline V gene data show CDR1 as LNHDA and CDR2 as SQIVND (reference sequence). The CDR3 is 14 residues long. The CDR3 bases are TGTGCCAGTAGTACTCAGGGGACGTCCGGGGAGCTGTTTTTT. This codes for CASSTQGTSGELFF.

The gene calls are TRBV19 and TRBJ1-2; D perhaps matches TRBD1 (6 bases). Germline CDR1 LNHDA, CDR2 SQIVND (reference sequence). Trimming cost V 6 bases and J 1 base, with 15 bases left between them. The CDR3 length is 15 residues. CDR3: CASRQTGNRNYGYTF. The CDR3 coding sequence is TGTGCCAGTAGACAAACAGGGAATCGTAACTATGGCTACACCTTC. Drawing the rest from reference TRBV19 and TRBJ1-2, the complete variable domain is DGGITQSPKYLFRKEGQNVTLSCEQNLNHDAMYWYRQDPGQGLRLIYYSQIVNDFQKGDIAEGYSVSREKKESFPLTVTSAQKNPTAFYLCASRQTGNRNYGYTFGSGTRLTVV.

J is TRBJ2-5 and V is TRBV3-1 (or the pseudogene TRBV3-2); D is perhaps TRBD1 (5 bases). V lost 3 bases and J 2 bases, leaving 16 bases between the germline ends. Germline V CDR1 and CDR2: LGHDT, YNNKEL (reference sequence). This CDR3 comprises 16 residues. CDR3 DNA: TGTGCCAGCAGCCAGACCAGGGTGGGTAGGCAAGAGACCCAGTACTTC. Its translation is CASSQTRVGRQETQYF.

On this clone itself: Other DNA sequences in the sample encode the same CDR3. The J gene is TRBJ2-7, the V gene TRBV7-2, with 8 bases lining up with TRBD1. With 3 bases clipped from V and 2 bases from J, the junction kept 6 bases outside the gene matches. Germline CDR1 and CDR2: SGHTA and FQGNSA. This CDR3 comprises 15 residues. This CDR3 is CASSLGGTGAYEQYF. The CDR3 DNA sequence: TGTGCCAGCAGCTTGGGCGGGACAGGCGCCTACGAGCAGTACTTC. Combining the CDR3 with reference TRBV7-2 and TRBJ2-7 gives the whole variable domain GAGVSQSPSNKVTEKGKDVELRCDPISGHTALYWYRQSLGQGLEFLIYFQGNSAPDKSGLPSDRFSAERTGGSVSTLTIQRTQQEDSAVYLCASSLGGTGAYEQYFGPGTRLTVT.

This rearrangement joins TRBV4-3 to TRBJ2-7, with D perhaps matching TRBD1 (6 bases). Per the germline V gene, CDR1 is LGHNA and CDR2 is YSLEER. V was shortened by 0 bases and J by 0 bases, with 18 bases between the two germline ends. This CDR3 contains 18 residues. In nucleotides, the CDR3 is TGCGCCAGCAGCCAAGAATTCAGGGGCGACCCCAGCTCCTACGAGCAGTACTTC. Amino acids: CASSQEFRGDPSSYEQYF.

The chain couples TRBV5-1 to TRBJ2-1; D not resolved. Germline values: CDR1 SGHRS, CDR2 YFSETQ. The V gene lost 2 bases and the J gene lost 6 bases, with 9 bases spanning the gap. The CDR3 extends over 13 amino acids. The CDR3 protein is CASSLLARNEQFF. In DNA, the CDR3 is TGCGCCAGCAGCTTACTGGCGCGCAATGAGCAGTTCTTC.

The gene calls are TRBV18 and TRBJ2-3, with D unclear. With 3 bases removed from V and 3 bases from J, the gap between germline ends came to 10 bases. This CDR3 contains 14 residues. Per germline, CDR1 KGHSH and CDR2 LQKENI. CDR3 in amino acids: CASSPQHVTDTQYF. CDR3 coding DNA: TGTGCCAGCTCACCCCAACACGTGACAGATACGCAGTATTTT.

The chain recombines TRBV7-9 with TRBJ2-1, with D possibly being TRBD1 or TRBD2 (6 bases each). V dropped 8 bases and J dropped 7 bases, with 18 bases sitting between them. The CDR3 runs to 14 residues. Germline V gene sequence: CDR1 SEHNR, CDR2 FQNEAQ (reference sequence). The CDR3 DNA reads as TGTGCCAGCGAGTTGTTCGGGGGCGCGAATGAGCAGTTCTTC. Translation: CASELFGGANEQFF.